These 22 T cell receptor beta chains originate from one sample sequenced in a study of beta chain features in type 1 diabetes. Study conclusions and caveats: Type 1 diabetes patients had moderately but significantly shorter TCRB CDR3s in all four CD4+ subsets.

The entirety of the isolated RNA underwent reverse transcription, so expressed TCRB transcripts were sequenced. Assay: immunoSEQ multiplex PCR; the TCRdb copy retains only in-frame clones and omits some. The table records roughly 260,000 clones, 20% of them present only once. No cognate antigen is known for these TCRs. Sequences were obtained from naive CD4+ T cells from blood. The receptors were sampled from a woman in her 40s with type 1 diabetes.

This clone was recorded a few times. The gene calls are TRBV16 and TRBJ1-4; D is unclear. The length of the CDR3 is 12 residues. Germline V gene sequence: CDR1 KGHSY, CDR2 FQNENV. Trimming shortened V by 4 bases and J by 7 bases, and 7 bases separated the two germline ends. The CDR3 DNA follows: TGTGCCAGCAGCCCCCTAACTGAAAAACTGTTTTTT. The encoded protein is CASSPLTEKLFF.

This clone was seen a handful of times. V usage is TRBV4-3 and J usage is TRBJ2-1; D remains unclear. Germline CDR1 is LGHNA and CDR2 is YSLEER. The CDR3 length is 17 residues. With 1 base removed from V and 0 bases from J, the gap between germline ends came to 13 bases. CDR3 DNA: TGCGCCAGCAGCCAAGGTACAAGCGCGAGCTCCTACAATGAGCAGTTCTTC. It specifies CASSQGTSASSYNEQFF.

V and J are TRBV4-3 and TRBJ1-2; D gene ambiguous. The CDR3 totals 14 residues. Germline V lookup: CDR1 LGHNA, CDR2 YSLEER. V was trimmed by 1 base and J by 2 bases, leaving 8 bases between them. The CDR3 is CASSQGHQNYGYTF. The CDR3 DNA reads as TGCGCCAGCAGCCAAGGACATCAGAACTATGGCTACACCTTC.

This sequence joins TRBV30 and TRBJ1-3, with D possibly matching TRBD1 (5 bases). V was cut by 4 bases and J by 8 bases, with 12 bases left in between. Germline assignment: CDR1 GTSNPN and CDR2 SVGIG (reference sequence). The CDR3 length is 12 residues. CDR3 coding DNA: TGTGCCTGGACTATTGGGGGGTACACCATATATTTT. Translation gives CAWTIGGYTIYF.

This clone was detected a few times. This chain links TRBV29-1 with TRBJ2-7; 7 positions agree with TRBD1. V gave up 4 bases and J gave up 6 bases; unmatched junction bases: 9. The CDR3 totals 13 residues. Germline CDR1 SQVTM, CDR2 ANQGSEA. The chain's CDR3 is CSVVGTALGEQYF. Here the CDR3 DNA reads TGCAGCGTTGTTGGGACAGCGTTGGGCGAGCAGTACTTC.

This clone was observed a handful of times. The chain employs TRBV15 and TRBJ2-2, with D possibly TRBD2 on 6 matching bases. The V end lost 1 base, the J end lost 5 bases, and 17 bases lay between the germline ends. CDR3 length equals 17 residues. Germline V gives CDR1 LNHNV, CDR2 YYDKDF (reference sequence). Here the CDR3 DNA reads TGTGCCACCAGCAGAGGTGGAGGGGCCCGACGGACCGGGGAGCTGTTTTTT. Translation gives CATSRGGGARRTGELFF.

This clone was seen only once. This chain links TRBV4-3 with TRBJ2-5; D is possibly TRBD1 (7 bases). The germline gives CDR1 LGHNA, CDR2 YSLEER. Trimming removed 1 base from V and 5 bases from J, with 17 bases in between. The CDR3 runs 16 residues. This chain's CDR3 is CASSQGVSAGGETQYF. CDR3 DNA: TGCGCCAGCAGCCAAGGTGTTAGCGCAGGGGGGGAGACCCAGTACTTC.

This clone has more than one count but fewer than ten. DNA of the CDR3: TGTGCCAGCAGCTTCGGGACTAGTTCCAATGAGCAGTTCTTC. This sequence encodes CASSFGTSSNEQFF. The J gene is TRBJ2-1, the V gene TRBV7-8, with 8 nucleotides matching TRBD2. The CDR3 consists of 14 residues. V shed 3 bases, J shed 6 bases, and the junction held 4 bases outside the gene matches. CDR1 is SGHVS, CDR2 FQNEAQ, per germline.

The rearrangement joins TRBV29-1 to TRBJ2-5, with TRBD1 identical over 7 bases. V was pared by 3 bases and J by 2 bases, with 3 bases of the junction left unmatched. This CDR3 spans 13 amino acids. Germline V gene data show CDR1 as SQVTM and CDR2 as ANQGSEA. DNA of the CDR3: TGCAGCGTTGACGGGACAGAGCAAGAGACCCAGTACTTC. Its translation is CSVDGTEQETQYF.

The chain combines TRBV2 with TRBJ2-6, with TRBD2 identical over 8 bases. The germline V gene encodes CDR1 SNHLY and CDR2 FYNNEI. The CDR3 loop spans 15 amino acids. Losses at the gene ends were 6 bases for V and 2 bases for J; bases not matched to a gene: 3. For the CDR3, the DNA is TGTGCCAGCAGGAGCGGGGGTGCTGGGGCCAACGTCCTGACTTTC. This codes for CASRSGGAGANVLTF.

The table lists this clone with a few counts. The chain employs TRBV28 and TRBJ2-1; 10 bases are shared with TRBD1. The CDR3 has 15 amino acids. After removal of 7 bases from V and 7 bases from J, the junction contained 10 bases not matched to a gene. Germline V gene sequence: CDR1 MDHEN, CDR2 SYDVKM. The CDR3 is CASTPGQGSLNEQFF. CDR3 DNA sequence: TGTGCCAGCACTCCGGGACAGGGGAGTTTGAATGAGCAGTTCTTC.

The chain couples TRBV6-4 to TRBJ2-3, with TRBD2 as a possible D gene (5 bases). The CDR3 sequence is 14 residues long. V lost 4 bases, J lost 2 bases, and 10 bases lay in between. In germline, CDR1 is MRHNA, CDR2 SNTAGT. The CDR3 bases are TGTGCCAGCAGTGTGGACTTGAACACAGATACGCAGTATTTT. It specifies CASSVDLNTDTQYF.

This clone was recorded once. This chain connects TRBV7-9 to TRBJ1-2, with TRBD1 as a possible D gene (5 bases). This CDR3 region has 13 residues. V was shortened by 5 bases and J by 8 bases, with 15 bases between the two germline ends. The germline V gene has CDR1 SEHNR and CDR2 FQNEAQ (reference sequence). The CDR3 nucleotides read TGTGCCAGCAGCCCCTCCGGGGGTGGCGGCTACACCTTC. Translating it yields CASSPSGGGGYTF.

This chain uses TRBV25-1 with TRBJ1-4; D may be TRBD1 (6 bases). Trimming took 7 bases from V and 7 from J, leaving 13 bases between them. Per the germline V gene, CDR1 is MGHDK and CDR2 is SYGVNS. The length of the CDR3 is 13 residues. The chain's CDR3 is CASTQGRIEKLFF. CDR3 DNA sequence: TGTGCCAGCACACAGGGACGGATTGAAAAACTGTTTTTT.

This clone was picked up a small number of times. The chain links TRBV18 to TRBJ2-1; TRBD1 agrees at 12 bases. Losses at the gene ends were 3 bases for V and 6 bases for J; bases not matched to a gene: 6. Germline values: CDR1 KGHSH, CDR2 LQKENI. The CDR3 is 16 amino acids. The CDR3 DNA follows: TGTGCCAGCTCACCCGTACCGGGACAGGGGGCCAATGAGCAGTTCTTC. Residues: CASSPVPGQGANEQFF.

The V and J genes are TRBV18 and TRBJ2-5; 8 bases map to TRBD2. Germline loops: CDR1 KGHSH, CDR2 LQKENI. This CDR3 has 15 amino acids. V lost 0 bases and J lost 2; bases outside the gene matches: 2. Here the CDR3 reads CASSPPASGQETQYF. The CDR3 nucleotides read TGTGCCAGCTCACCACCGGCTAGCGGGCAAGAGACCCAGTACTTC.

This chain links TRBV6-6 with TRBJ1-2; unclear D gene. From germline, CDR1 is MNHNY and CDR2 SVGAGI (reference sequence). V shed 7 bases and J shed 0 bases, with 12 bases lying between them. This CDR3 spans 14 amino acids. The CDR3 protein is CASKQNRANYGYTF. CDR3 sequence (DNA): TGTGCCAGCAAACAGAATCGAGCTAACTATGGCTACACCTTC.

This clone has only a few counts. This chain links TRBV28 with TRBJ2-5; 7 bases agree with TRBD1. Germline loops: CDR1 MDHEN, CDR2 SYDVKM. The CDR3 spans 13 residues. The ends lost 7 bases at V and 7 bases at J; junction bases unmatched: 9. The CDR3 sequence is CASTRDSTGTQYF. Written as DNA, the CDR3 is TGTGCCAGCACCCGGGACAGCACAGGGACCCAGTACTTC.

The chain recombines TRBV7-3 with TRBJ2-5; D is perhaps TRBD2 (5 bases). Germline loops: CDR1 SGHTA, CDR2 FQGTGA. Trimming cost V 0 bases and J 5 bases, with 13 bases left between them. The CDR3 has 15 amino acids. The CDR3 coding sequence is TGTGCCAGCAGCTTAACTAGCGAACCGGGGGAGACCCAGTACTTC. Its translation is CASSLTSEPGETQYF.

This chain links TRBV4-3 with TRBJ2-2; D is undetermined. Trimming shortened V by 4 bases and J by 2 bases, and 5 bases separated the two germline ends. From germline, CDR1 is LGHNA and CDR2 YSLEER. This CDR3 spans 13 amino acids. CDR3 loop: CASSLINTGELFF. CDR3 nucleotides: TGCGCCAGCAGCCTCATTAACACCGGGGAGCTGTTTTTT.

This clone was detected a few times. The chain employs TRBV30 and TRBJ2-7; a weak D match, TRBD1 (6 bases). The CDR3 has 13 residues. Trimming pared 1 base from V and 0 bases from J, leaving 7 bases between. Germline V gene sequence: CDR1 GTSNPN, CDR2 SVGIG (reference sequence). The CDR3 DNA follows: TGTGCCTGGAGTGAGGACAGCTCCTACGAGCAGTACTTC. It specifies CAWSEDSSYEQYF. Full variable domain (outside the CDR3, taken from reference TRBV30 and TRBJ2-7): SQTIHQWPATLVQPVGSPLSLECTVEGTSNPNLYWYRQAAGRGLQLLFYSVGIGQISSEVPQNLSASRPQDRQFILSSKKLLLSDSGFYLCAWSEDSSYEQYFGPGTRLTVT.

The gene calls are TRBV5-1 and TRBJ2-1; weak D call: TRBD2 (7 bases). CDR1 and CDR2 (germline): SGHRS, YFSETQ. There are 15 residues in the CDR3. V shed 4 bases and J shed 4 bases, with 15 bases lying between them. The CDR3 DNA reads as TGCGCCAGCAGCCGTCGAGCGGGACAATACAATGAGCAGTTCTTC. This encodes CASSRRAGQYNEQFF.